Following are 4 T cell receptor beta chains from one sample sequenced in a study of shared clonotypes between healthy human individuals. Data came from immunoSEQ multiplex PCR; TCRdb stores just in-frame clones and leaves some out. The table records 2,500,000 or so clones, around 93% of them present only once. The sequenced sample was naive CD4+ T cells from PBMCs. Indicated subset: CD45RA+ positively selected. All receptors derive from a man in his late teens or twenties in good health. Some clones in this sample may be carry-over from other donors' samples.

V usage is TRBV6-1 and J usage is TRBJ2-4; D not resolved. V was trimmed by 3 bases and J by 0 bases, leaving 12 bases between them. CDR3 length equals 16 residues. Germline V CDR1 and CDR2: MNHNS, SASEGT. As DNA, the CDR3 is TGTGCCAGCAGTGATGCTAGGGCTTTAGCCAAAAACATTCAGTACTTC. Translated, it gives CASSDARALAKNIQYF.

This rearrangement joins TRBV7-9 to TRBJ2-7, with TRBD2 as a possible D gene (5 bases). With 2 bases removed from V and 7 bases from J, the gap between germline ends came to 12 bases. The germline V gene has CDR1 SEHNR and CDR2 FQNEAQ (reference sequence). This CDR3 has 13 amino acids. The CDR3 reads CASSLYASWEQYF. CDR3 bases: TGTGCCAGCAGCTTATATGCTAGCTGGGAGCAGTACTTC.

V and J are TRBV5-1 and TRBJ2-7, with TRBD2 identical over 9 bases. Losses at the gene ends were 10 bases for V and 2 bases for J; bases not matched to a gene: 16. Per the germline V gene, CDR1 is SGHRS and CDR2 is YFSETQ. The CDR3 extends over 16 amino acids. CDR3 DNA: TGCGCCTCCAGACCGTCGCGGGAGGGCCGCCCCTACGAGCAGTACTTC. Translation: CASRPSREGRPYEQYF.

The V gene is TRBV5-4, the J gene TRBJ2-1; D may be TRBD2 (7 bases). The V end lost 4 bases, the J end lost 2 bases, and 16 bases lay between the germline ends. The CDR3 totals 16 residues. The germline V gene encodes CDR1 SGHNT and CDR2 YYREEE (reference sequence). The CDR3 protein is CASSTGLGGTYNEQFF. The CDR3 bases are TGTGCCAGCAGCACAGGACTAGGGGGTACCTACAATGAGCAGTTCTTC.